The clone carrying this T cell receptor beta chain was recorded many times. Its specificity is not known. TCRdb called the 5' RACE reads again in MiXCR, with one record for every CDR3 protein. The table records about 69,000 distinct CDR3 sequences, roughly 5.3% of them present only once. This entry comes from a study of CD8 T cells in ankylosing spondylitis. V was cut by 0 bases and J by 1 base, with 6 bases left in between. This CDR3 has 13 residues. Per germline, CDR1 SQVTM and CDR2 ANQGSEA. Overall study findings and caveats: One TCR beta motif, made up of seven to nine highly homologous variants, appeared characteristic of ankylosing spondylitis blood.

The chain combines TRBV29-1 with TRBJ2-5; D unresolved. The sequence derives from a male donor with ankylosing spondylitis or in good health (not recorded which). Sequences were obtained from blood, either unsorted or a sorted T cell fraction (not recorded which). CDR3 coding DNA: TGCAGCGTTGAAGAGCATATCCAAGAGACCCAGTACTTC. It is translated as CSVEEHIQETQYF.